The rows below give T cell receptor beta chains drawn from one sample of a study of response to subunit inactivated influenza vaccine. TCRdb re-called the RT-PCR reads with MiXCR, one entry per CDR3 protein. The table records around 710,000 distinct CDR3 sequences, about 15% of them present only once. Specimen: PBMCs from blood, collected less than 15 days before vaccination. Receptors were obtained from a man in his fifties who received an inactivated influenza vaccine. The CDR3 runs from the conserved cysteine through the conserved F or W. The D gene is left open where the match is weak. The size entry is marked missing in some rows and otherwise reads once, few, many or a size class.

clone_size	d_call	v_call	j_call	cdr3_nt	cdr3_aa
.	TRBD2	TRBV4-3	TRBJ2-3	TGCGCCAGCAGCCTTCATGGCCTAGCGGGGGGGCGAACAGATACGCAGTATTTT	CASSLHGLAGGRTDTQYF
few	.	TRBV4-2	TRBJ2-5	TGTGCCAGCAGCCAAGATCGACGGACAGTGGAGACCCAGTACTTC	CASSQDRRTVETQYF
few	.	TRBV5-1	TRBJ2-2	TGCGCCAGCAGCTTGCCCGGACTCTCTATAAGGACCGGGGAGCTGTTTTTT	CASSLPGLSIRTGELFF
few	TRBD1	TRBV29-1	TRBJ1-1	TGCAGCGTTGCGGGGACAGCAATTGAAGCTTTCTTT	CSVAGTAIEAFF
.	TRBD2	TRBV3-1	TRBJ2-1	TGTGCCAGCAGCCTGCCGGGACTAGCACGAGAGCAGTTCTTC	CASSLPGLAREQFF
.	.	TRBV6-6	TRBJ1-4	TGTGCCAGCAGCCCTGGAAACAGTTTCCTGTTTTTT	CASSPGNSFLFF
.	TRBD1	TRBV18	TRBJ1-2	TGTGCCAGCTCAGACGGACAGGGACGTATAAGCGGCTACACCTTC	CASSDGQGRISGYTF
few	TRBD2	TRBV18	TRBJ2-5	TGTGCCAGCTCACCAGGCGGGAGCGCTTATGAGACCCAGTACTTC	CASSPGGSAYETQYF
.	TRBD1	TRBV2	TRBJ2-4	TGTGCCAGCAGGGGGACAGGGGGAGCCAAAAACATTCAGTACTTC	CASRGTGGAKNIQYF
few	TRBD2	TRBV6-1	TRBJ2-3	TGTGCCAGCAGCCCGACGGGAGGGCTCATAGATACGCAGTATTTT	CASSPTGGLIDTQYF
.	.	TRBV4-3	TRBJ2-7	TGCGCCAGCAGCCAATCACCCACACCCGCCTACGAGCAGTACTTC	CASSQSPTPAYEQYF
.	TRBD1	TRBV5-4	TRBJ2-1	TGTGCCAGCAGCCCGGAGGGACAGGGGGCGAATGAGCAGTTCTTC	CASSPEGQGANEQFF
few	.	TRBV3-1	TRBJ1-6	TGTGCCAGCCAATCCTATAATTCACCCCTCCACTTT	CASQSYNSPLHF
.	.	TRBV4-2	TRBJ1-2	TGTGCCAGCAGCCAAGATTCCACGACCGGCTATGGCTACACCTTC	CASSQDSTTGYGYTF
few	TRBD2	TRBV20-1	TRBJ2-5	TGCAGTGCTGCACTCCCTGGACTAGCGGGACAAGAGACCCAGTACTTC	CSAALPGLAGQETQYF
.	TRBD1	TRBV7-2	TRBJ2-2	TGTGCCAGCAGCTTAGTTCCCGGACAGGGAAGATCCGGGGAGCTGTTTTTT	CASSLVPGQGRSGELFF
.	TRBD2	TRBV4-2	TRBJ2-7	TGTGCCAGCAGCCAGGCGGCTAGCGGGTTCTCCTACGAGCAGTACTTC	CASSQAASGFSYEQYF
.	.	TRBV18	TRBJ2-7	TGTGCCAGCTCACACCGGGACAACTACGAGCAGTACTTC	CASSHRDNYEQYF
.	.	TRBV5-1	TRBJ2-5	TGCGCCAGCAGATTTTCGACGGGGATCCAAGAGACCCAGTACTTC	CASRFSTGIQETQYF
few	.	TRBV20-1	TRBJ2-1	TGCAGTGCTATCCGCAGGGTACAGGTCAATGAGCAGTTCTTC	CSAIRRVQVNEQFF
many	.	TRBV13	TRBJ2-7	TGTGCCAGCAGCTTAGGCCTGTCCGTCCGGAGCTCCTACGAGCAGTACTTC	CASSLGLSVRSSYEQYF
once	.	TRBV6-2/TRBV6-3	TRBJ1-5	TGTGCCAGCAGTTACTCGACTTTCGACCGCAGCGGCAATCAGCCCCAGCATTTT	CASSYSTFDRSGNQPQHF
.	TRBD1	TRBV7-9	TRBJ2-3	TGTGCCAGCAGCCCAGGACAGGGGTCCCGGGATACGCAGTATTTT	CASSPGQGSRDTQYF
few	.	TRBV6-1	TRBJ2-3	TGTGCCAGCAGGCAACTACTGGGTGGTACAGATACGCAGTATTTT	CASRQLLGGTDTQYF
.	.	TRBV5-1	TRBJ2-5	TGCGCCAGCAGCCACGGACACCCAGCGACCCAGTACTTC	CASSHGHPATQYF
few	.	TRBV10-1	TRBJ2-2	TGCGCCAGCAGTTCAGGGGTATGGACCGGGGAGCTGTTTTTT	CASSSGVWTGELFF
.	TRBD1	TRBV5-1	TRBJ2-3	TGCGCCAGCAGCTCCCTGGGGACAGGGGGCTCAGATACGCAGTATTTT	CASSSLGTGGSDTQYF
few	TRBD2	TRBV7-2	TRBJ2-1	TGTGCCAGCAGCTTCCTGACTAGCGGGAGAGGTGAGCAGTTCTTC	CASSFLTSGRGEQFF
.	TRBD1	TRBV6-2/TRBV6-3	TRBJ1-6	TGTGCCAGCAGATACCGGGACAGGGAGAGTTCACCCCTCCACTTT	CASRYRDRESSPLHF
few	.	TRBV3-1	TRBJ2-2	TGTGCCAGCAGCCCGCTAAGTGGGGGGAACACCGGGGAGCTGTTTTTT	CASSPLSGGNTGELFF
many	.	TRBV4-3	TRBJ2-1	TGCGCCAGCAGCCAATTTTCCGGGATAGGCTCCTACAATGAGCAGTTCTTC	CASSQFSGIGSYNEQFF
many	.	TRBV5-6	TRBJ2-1	TGTGCCAGCAGCTTGGGATCAGTGGGGGCTTCGTTTCACTTC	CASSLGSVGASFHF
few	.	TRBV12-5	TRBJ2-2	TGTGCTAGTGGTTTGGTCCCCCAGGGGATCACCGGGGAGCTGTTTTTT	CASGLVPQGITGELFF
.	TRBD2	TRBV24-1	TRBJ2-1	TGTGCCACCAGTGATAGTGATTTTTGGGGGACTAGCGGGGGAAGTGAGCAGTTCTTC	CATSDSDFWGTSGGSEQFF
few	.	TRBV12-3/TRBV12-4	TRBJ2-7	TGTGCCAGCAGTTTCTTCCGGGGCAGGGGCTCCTACGAGCAGTACTTC	CASSFFRGRGSYEQYF
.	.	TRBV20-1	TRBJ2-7	TGCAGTGCGAAGGGGGGAAGTGAGCAGTACTTC	CSAKGGSEQYF
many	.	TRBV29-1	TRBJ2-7	TGCAGCGTTGAAGACCTCCAGAGCTACGAGCAGTACTTC	CSVEDLQSYEQYF
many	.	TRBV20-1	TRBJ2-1	TGCAGTCCCTATACGGGCGGGTCTACCCTTTACAATGAGCAGTTCTTC	CSPYTGGSTLYNEQFF
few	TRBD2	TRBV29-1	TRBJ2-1	TGCAGCGTTGATACGGGGAGCGGGAGCTCCTACAATGAGCAGTTCTTC	CSVDTGSGSSYNEQFF
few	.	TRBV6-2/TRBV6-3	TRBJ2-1	TGTGCCAGCAGTTACATGGACTCAAGGCAGTTCTTC	CASSYMDSRQFF
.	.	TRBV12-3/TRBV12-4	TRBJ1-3	TGTGCCAGCAGGGAAACAGGGACCGGAAACACCATATATTTT	CASRETGTGNTIYF
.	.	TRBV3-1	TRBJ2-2	TGTGCCAGCAGCCAACCCACAGGGAACACCGGGGAGCTGTTTTTT	CASSQPTGNTGELFF
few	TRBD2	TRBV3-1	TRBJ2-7	TGTGCCAGCAGCACTCGGACTAGCGGGGTCCACGAGCAGTACTTC	CASSTRTSGVHEQYF
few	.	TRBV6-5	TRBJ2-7	TGTGCCAGCAGTTACATACAGGGATACGAGCAGTACTTC	CASSYIQGYEQYF
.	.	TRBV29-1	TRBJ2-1	TGCAGCGTTGCAGCAGGGGTCAATGAGCAGTTCTTC	CSVAAGVNEQFF
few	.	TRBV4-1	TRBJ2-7	TGCGCCAGCAGCTATACTCAGGGTTTTTACGAGCAGTACTTC	CASSYTQGFYEQYF
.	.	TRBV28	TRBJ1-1	TGTGCCAGCAGTTCCCTTTGGCAGAACACTGAAGCTTTCTTT	CASSSLWQNTEAFF
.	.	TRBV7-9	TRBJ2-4	TGTGCCAGCAGCTTTCGGGCCCAAAACATTCAGTACTTC	CASSFRAQNIQYF
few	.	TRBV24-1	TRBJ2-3	TGTGCCACCCGGGTGGCAGATACGCAGTATTTT	CATRVADTQYF
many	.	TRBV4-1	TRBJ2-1	TGCGCCAGCAGACTTTACAATGAGCAGTTCTTC	CASRLYNEQFF
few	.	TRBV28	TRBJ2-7	TGTGCCAGCAGTTTAGACCCTCAGACCTACGAGCAGTACTTC	CASSLDPQTYEQYF
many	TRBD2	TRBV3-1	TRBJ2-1	TGTGCCAGCAGCCTAACCGGGGGACTAGCGGGAGTTAAAATGAGCTCCTACAATGAGCAGTTCTTC	CASSLTGGLAGVKMSSYNEQFF
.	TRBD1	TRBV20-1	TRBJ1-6	TGCAGTGCTAGAGATGGCAGGGGGATAACCTATAATTCACCCCTCCACTTT	CSARDGRGITYNSPLHF
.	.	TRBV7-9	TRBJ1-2	TGTGCCAGCAGCCCATCTCGGACAACCCACTATGGCTACACCTTC	CASSPSRTTHYGYTF
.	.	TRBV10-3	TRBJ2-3	TGTGCCATCAGATCCGACAGCAGCACAGATACGCAGTATTTT	CAIRSDSSTDTQYF
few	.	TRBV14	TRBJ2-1	TGTGCCAGCAGCCAAGATTACAGCGCCTACAATGAGCAGTTCTTC	CASSQDYSAYNEQFF